This paragraph reports one TCR beta chain. Its specificity is unknown. This sample was included in a study of monozygotic twins with cystic fibrosis. General study results and limits: Shared CDR3 numbers were not associated with age, concordance or severity. J usage was most co-twin-similar in 8 of 16 pairs, V in 13. Median Simpson clonality of 0.0095 suggested naive T cells predominated.

The repertoire was sequenced with immunoSEQ multiplex PCR; TCRdb's copy has only in-frame clones and lacks some. This sample yields roughly 20,000 clones, of which approximately 97% are seen a single time; 1.9% belongs to the top ten. Trimming removed 2 bases from V and 6 bases from J, with 15 bases in between. The germline gives CDR1 SGHDT, CDR2 YYEEEE. CDR3 size: 15 residues. Sample: blood. This receptor was obtained from a woman in her twenties or thirties with cystic fibrosis. The V call is TRBV5-6, the J call TRBJ1-5, with a weak D call TRBD1 (5 bases). CDR3 loop: CASSLRQGMGQPQHF. CDR3 coding DNA: TGTGCCAGCAGCTTACGGCAGGGTATGGGTCAGCCCCAGCATTTT.